This T cell receptor (beta chain) comes out of a study of blood T cell repertoires in COVID-19. Repertoires were generated with immunoSEQ multiplex PCR, while TCRdb's copy carries only in-frame clones and drops some. The sample consists of 310,000 or so clones, around nine tenths of them appearing once. Germline assignment: CDR1 MNHNY and CDR2 SVGAGI (reference sequence). The V end lost 10 bases, the J end lost 12 bases, and 25 bases lay between the germline ends. The CDR3 is 14 amino acids. Input material: peripheral blood. The sequence was collected from a young woman with COVID-19, enrolled during active disease. The V gene is TRBV6-6, the J gene TRBJ2-1; D is perhaps TRBD2 (5 bases). CDR3 DNA sequence: TGTGCCACCACCGAGGACCGCCCGGGAATGTCGCAGTTCTTC. Amino acid sequence: CATTEDRPGMSQFF.